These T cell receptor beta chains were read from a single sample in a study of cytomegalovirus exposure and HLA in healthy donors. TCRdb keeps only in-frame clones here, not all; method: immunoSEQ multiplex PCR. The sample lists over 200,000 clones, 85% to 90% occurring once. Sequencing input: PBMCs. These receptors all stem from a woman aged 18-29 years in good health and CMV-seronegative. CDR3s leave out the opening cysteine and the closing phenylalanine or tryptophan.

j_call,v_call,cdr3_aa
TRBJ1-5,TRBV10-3,AISSGIGNQPQH
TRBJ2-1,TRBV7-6,ASSLSGGANEQF
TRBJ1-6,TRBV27,ASSADRGLSPLH
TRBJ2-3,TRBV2,ASSVGTSGTDTQY
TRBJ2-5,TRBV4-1,ASSQALGPQETQY
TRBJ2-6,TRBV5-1,ASSLIFAGANVLT
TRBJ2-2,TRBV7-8,ASSLSPGTQKGTGELF
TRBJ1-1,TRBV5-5,ASSFTLRTGNTEAF
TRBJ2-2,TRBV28,ASSWDRAGELF
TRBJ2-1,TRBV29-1,SGTGQGHIEQF
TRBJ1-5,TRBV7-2,ASSLRVSNQPQH
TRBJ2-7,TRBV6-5,ASSYSTSGVYEQY
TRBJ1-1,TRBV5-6,ASSSDRRNTEAF
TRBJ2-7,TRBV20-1,SARGSYEQY
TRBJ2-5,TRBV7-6,ASSSPQGAGQETQY
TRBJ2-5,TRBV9,ASSRLAGGPQETQY
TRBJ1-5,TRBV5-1,ASSLGTGVHQPQH
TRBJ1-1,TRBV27,ASSSYGLLTEAF
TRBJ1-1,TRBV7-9,ASSPSPGTEAF
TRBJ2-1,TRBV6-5,ASSYSLAGGYNEQF
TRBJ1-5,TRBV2,ASSSERGNQPQH
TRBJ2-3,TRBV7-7,ASSLGRGATDTQY
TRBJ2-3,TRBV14,ASSSSGDTQY
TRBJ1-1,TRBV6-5,ASSYNGRTEAF
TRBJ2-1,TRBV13,ASSLYLAGYNEQF
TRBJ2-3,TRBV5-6,ASSLKTRDSGTDTQY
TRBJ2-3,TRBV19,ASSMWGGRLTDTQY
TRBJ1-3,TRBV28,ASSSGSGNTIY
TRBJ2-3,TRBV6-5,ASRGGPATDTQY
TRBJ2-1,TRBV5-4,ASTPPGRAEYNEQF
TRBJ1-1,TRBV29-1,SVVPRDNTEAF
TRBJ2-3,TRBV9,ASSVTGTDTQY
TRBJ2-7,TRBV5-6,ASRAKGQGPYEQY
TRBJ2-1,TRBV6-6,ASSLGQDYNEQF
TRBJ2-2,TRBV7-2,ASSLLDRANTGELF
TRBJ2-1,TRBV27,ASSSRSSYNEQF
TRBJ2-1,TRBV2,ASSERDGPHHEQF
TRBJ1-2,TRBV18,ASSPPGQQGRGYT
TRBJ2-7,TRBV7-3,ASSQEAGATSYEQY
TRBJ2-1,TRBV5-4,ASSEPGGLLGNEQF
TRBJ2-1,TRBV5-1,ASSQGPPTNEQF
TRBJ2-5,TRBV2,ATGLGGKRETQY
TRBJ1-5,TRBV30,AWSVLSNQPQH
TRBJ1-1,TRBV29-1,SVQQTGGPTEAF
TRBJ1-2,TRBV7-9,ASSFDRGGGYT
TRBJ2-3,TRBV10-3,ATGLAGGVTDTQY
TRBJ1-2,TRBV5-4,ASRRQGGYGYT
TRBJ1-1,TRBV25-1,ASSAQGYTEAF
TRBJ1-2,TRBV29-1,SARDPSSVYGYT
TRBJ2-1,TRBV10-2,ASSESERAYNEQF
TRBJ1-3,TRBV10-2,ASSRGIGNTIY
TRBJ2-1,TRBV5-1,ASSLESSGETEQF
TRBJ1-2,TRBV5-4,ASSPTGTGDNYGYT
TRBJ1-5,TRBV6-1,ASSGQGASQPQH
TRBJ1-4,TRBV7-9,ASSRIYVAENEKLF